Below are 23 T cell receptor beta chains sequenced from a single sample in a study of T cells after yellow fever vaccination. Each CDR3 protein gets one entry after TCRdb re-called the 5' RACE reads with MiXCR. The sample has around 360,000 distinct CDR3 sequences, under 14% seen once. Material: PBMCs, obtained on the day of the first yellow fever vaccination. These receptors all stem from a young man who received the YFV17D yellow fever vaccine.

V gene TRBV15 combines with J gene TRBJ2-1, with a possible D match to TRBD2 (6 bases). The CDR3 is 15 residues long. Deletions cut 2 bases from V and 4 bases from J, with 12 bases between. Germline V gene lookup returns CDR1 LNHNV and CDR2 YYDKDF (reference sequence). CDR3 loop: CATSRRPGTYNEQFF. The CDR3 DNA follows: TGTGCCACCAGCAGAAGGCCGGGGACTTACAATGAGCAGTTCTTC.

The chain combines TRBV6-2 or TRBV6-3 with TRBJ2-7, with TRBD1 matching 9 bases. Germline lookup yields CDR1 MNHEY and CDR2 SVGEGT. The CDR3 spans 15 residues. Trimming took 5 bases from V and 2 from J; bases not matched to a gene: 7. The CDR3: CASSGLGDRAYEQYF. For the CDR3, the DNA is TGTGCCAGCAGTGGACTTGGGGACAGGGCCTACGAGCAGTACTTC.

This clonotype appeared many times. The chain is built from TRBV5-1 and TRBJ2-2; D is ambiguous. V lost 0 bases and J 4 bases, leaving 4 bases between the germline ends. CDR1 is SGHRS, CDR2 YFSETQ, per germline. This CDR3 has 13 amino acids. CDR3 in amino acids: CASSLVPTGELFF. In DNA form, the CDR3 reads TGCGCCAGCAGCTTGGTGCCCACCGGGGAGCTGTTTTTT.

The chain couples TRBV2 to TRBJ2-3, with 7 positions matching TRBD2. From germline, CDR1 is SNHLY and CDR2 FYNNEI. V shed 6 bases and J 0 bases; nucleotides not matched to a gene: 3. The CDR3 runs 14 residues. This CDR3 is CASRVAGSTDTQYF. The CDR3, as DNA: TGTGCCAGCAGGGTAGCGGGTAGCACAGATACGCAGTATTTT.

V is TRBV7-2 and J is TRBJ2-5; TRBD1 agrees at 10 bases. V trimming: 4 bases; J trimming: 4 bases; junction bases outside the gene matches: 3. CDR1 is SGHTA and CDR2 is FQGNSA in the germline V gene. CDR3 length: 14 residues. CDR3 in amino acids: CASSWTGGLETQYF. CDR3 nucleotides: TGTGCCAGCAGCTGGACAGGGGGATTAGAGACCCAGTACTTC.

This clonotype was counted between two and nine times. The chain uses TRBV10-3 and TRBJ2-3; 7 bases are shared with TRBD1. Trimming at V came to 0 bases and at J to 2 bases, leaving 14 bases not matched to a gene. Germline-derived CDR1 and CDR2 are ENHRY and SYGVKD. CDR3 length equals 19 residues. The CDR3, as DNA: TGTGCCATCAGTGAGTCGGTGGCAAAACAGGGGACCTACACAGATACGCAGTATTTT. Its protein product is CAISESVAKQGTYTDTQYF.

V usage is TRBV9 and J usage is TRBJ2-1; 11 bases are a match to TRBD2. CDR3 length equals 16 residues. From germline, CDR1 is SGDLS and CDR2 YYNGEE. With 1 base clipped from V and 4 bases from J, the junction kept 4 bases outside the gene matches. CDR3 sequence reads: CASSVLGTSGYNEQFF. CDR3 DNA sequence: TGTGCCAGCAGCGTACTCGGGACTAGCGGTTACAATGAGCAGTTCTTC.

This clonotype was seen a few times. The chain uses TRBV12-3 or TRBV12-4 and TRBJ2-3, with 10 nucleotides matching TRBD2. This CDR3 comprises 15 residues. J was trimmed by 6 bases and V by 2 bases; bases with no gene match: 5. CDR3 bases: TGTGCCAGCAGTTTAATAGCGGGGGGCGGGGATACGCAGTATTTT. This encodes CASSLIAGGGDTQYF.

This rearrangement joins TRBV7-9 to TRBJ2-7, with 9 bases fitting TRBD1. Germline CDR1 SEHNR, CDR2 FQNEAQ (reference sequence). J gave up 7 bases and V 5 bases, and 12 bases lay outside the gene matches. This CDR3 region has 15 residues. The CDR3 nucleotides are TGTGCCAGCAGCGAGTCCCGGGACAGGGACGTTGAGCAGTACGTC. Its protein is CASSESRDRDVEQYV.

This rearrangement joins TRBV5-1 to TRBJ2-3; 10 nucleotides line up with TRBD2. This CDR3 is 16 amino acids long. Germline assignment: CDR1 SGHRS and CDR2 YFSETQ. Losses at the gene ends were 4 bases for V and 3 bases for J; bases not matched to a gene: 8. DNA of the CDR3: TGCGCCAGCAGCACAGAGCGGGGGGGAGTGACAGATACGCAGTATTTT. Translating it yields CASSTERGGVTDTQYF.

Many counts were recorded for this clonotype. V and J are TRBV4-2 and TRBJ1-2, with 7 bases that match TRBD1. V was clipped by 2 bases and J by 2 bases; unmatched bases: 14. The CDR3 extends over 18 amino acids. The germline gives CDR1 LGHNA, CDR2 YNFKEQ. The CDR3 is CASSQPPWAGGANYGYTF. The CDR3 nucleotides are TGTGCCAGCAGCCAACCTCCCTGGGCAGGGGGTGCGAACTATGGCTACACCTTC.

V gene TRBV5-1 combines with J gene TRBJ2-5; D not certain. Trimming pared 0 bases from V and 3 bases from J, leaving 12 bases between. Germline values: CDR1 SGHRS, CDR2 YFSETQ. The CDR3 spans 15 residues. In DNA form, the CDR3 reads TGCGCCAGCAGCTTGGCCTTACAGAGAAAAGAGACCCAGTACTTC. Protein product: CASSLALQRKETQYF.

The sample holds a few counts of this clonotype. DNA for the CDR3: TGTGCCAGCAGCTGGACAACAGGGGGCACCGGGGAGCTGTTTTTT. Translated, it gives CASSWTTGGTGELFF. This rearrangement joins TRBV11-2 to TRBJ2-2; 8 bases fit TRBD1. There are 15 residues in the CDR3. The J segment lost 4 bases and the V segment lost 4 bases, leaving 5 bases of the junction unmatched. Per the germline V gene, CDR1 is SGHAT and CDR2 is FQNNGV. Full variable domain (missing parts from reference TRBV11-2 and TRBJ2-2): EAGVAQSPRYKIIEKRQSVAFWCNPISGHATLYWYQQILGQGPKLLIQFQNNGVVDDSQLPKDRFSAERLKGVDSTLKIQPAKLEDSAVYLCASSWTTGGTGELFFGEGSRLTVL.

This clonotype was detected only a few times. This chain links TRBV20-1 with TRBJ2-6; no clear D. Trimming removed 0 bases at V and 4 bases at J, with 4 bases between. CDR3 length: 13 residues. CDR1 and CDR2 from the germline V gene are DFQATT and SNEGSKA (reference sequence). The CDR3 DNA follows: TGCAGTGCTAGAGAGGGGGGGGCCAACGTCCTGACTTTC. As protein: CSAREGGANVLTF.

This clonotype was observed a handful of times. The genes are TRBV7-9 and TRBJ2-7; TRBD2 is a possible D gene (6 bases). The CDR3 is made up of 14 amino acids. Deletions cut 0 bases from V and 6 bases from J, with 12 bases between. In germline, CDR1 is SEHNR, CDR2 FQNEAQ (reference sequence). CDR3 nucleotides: TGTGCCAGCAGCTTAGCGGGCGGGGATGGCGAGCAGTACGTC. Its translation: CASSLAGGDGEQYV.

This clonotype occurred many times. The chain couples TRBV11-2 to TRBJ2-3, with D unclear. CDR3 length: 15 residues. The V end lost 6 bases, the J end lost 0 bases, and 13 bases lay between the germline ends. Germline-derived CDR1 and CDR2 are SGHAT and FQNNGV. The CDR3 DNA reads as TGTGCCAGCAGATGGATTGCTACTAGCACAGATACGCAGTATTTT. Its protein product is CASRWIATSTDTQYF.

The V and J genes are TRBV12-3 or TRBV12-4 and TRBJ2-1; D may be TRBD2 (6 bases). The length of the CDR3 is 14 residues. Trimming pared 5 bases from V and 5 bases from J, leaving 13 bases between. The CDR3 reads CASSKGLANNEQFF. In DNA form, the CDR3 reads TGTGCCAGCAGTAAGGGACTCGCAAACAATGAGCAGTTCTTC.

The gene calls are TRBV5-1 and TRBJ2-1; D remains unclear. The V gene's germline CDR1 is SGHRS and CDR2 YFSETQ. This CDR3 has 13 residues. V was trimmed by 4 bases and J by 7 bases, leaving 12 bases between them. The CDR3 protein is CASSPLGGNEQFF. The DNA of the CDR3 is TGCGCCAGCAGCCCCTTGGGCGGAAATGAGCAGTTCTTC.

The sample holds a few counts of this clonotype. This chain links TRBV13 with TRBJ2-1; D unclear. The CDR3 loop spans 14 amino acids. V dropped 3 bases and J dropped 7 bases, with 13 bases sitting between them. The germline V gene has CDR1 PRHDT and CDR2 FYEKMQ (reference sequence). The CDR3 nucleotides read TGTGCCAGCAGCTTTGGCCCGGTGGGGAATGAGCAGTTCTTC. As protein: CASSFGPVGNEQFF.

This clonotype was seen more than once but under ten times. The CDR3 bases are TGTGCCATCAGTGAACAGGGGGAAGAGACCCAGTACTTC. Translated: CAISEQGEETQYF. This chain connects TRBV10-3 to TRBJ2-5; 8 bases align to TRBD1. The junction had 0 bases not matched to a gene; V was cut back by 3 bases and J by 3 bases. The CDR3 loop spans 13 amino acids. The V gene's germline CDR1 is ENHRY and CDR2 SYGVKD.

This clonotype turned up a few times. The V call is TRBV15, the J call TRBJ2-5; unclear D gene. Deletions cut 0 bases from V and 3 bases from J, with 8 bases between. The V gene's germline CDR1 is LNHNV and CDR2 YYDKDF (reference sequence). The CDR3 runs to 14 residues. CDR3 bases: TGTGCCACCAGCAGAGACGCATCTAAAGAGACCCAGTACTTC. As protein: CATSRDASKETQYF.

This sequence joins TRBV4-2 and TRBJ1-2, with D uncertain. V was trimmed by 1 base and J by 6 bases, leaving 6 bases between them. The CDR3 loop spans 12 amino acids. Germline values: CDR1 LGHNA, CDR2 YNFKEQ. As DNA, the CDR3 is TGTGCCAGCAGCCAAGTAGACCATGGCTACACCTTC. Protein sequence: CASSQVDHGYTF.

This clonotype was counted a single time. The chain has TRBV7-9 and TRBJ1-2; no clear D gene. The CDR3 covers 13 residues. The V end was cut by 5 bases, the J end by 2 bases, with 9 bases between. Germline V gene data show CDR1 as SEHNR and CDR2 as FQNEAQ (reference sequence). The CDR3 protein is CASSITENYGYTF. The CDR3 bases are TGTGCCAGCAGCATTACAGAGAACTATGGCTACACCTTC.